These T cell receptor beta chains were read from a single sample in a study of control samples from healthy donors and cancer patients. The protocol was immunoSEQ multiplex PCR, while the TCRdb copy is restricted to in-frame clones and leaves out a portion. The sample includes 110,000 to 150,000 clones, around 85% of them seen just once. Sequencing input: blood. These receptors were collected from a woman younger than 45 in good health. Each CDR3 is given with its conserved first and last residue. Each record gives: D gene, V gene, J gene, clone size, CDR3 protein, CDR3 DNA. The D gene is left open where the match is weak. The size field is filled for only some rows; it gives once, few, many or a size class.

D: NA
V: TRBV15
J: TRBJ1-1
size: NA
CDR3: CATSSRDSGGTEAFF
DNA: TGTGCCACCAGCAGCCGGGACTCTGGGGGCACTGAAGCTTTCTTT

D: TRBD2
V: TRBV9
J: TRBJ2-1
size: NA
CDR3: CASSPTRVSGRANEQFF
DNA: TGTGCCAGCAGCCCCACGCGGGTTAGCGGGAGGGCAAATGAGCAGTTCTTC

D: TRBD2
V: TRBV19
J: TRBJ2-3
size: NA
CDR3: CASSRMTSGSTDTQYF
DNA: TGTGCCAGTAGTCGGATGACTAGCGGATCCACAGATACGCAGTATTTT

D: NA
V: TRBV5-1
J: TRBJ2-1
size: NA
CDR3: CASNLLEAYNEQFF
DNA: TGCGCCAGCAATCTGTTAGAGGCGTACAATGAGCAGTTCTTC

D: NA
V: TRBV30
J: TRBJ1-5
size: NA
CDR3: CAWSKSPQGGQPQHF
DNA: TGTGCCTGGAGCAAAAGCCCACAGGGAGGTCAGCCCCAGCATTTT

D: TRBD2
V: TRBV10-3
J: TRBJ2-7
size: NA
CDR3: CAIGAGTSGFYEQYF
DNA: TGTGCCATCGGAGCCGGGACTAGCGGATTCTACGAGCAGTACTTC

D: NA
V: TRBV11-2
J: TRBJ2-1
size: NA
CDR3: CASSLFSRSSYNEQFF
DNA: TGTGCCAGCAGCTTATTTTCGAGGAGCTCCTACAATGAGCAGTTCTTC

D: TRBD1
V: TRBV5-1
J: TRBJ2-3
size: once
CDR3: CASSLGQGIADTQYF
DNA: TGCGCCAGCAGCCTCGGACAGGGGATCGCAGATACGCAGTATTTT

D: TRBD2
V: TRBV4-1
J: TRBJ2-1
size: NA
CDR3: CASSQEGTSGNEQFF
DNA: TGCGCCAGCAGCCAAGAGGGGACTAGCGGGAATGAGCAGTTCTTC

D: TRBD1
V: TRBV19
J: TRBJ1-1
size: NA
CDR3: CASSTGQLNTEAFF
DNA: TGTGCCAGTAGTACGGGACAGCTGAACACTGAAGCTTTCTTT

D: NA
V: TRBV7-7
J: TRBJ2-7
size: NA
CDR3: CASSLWPGPYEQYF
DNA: TGTGCTAGCAGCTTATGGCCGGGTCCCTACGAGCAGTACTTC

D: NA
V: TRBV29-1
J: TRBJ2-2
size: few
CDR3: CSVGQASHGELFF
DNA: TGCAGCGTCGGGCAGGCTAGCCACGGGGAGCTGTTTTTT

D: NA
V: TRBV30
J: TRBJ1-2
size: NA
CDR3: CAWSSSSYGYTF
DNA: TGTGCCTGGAGTTCCTCCTCCTATGGCTACACCTTC

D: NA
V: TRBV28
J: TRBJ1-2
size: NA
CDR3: CASSDPYYGYTF
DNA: TGTGCCAGCTCGGACCCCTACTATGGCTACACCTTC

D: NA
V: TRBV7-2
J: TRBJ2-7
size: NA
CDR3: CASSLAGAYEQYF
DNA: TGTGCCAGCAGCTTAGCGGGGGCCTACGAGCAGTACTTC

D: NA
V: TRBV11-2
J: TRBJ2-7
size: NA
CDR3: CASSRESYEQYF
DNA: TGTGCCAGCAGTCGAGAGAGCTACGAGCAGTACTTC

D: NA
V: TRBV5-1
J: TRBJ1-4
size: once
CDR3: CASSLLPEQDSGKLFF
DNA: TGCGCCAGCAGCTTGTTACCGGAACAAGACTCGGGAAAACTGTTTTTT

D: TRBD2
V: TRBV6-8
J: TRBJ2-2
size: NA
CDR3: CASRKVGTSGRAGVTGELFF
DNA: TGTGCCAGCAGGAAGGTCGGGACTAGCGGGAGGGCCGGGGTCACCGGGGAGCTGTTTTTT

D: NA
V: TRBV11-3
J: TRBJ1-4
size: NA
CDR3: CASTLGFPTNEKLFF
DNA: TGTGCCAGCACCCTCGGGTTTCCAACTAATGAAAAACTGTTTTTT

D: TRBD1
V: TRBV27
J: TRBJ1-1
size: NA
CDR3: CASRIDRGYTEAFF
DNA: TGTGCCAGCAGGATAGACAGGGGGTACACTGAAGCTTTCTTT

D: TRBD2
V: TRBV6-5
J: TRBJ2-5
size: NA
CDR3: CASSPSGEETQYF
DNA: TGTGCCAGCAGTCCTAGCGGAGAAGAGACCCAGTACTTC

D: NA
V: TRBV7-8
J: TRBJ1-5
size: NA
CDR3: CASSQTEVGQPQHF
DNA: TGTGCCAGCAGCCAAACTGAGGTTGGTCAGCCCCAGCATTTT

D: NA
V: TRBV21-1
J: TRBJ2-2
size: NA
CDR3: CASSNRPKPGTSDPEEGNTGELFF
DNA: TGTGCCAGCAGCAACCGACCAAAACCCGGGACTAGCGATCCCGAGGAAGGGAACACCGGGGAGCTGTTTTTT

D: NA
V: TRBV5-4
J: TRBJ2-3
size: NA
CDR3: CASSLGRSTDTQYF
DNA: TGTGCCAGCAGCTTGGGGCGGTCCACAGATACGCAGTATTTT

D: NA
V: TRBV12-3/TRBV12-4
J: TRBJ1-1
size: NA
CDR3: CASSFSENTEAFF
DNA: TGTGCCAGCAGTTTTTCTGAGAACACTGAAGCTTTCTTT

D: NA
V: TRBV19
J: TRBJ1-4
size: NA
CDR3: CASSLRTSEKLFF
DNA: TGTGCCAGTAGTCTGAGGACAAGTGAAAAACTGTTTTTT

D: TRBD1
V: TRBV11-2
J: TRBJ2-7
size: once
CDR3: CASSFDRGREQYF
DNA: TGTGCCAGCAGCTTCGACAGGGGGCGGGAGCAGTACTTC

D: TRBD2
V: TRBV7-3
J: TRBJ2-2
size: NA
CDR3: CASSPPDAGALGDTGELFF
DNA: TGTGCCAGCAGCCCCCCCGATGCGGGAGCCTTGGGGGACACCGGGGAGCTGTTTTTT

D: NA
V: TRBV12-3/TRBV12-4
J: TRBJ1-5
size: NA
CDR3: CASSLGPDQPQHF
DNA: TGTGCCAGCAGTTTAGGGCCGGATCAGCCCCAGCATTTT

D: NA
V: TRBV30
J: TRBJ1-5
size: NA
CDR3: CAWSKRTDQPQHF
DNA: TGTGCCTGGAGTAAAAGGACGGATCAGCCCCAGCATTTT

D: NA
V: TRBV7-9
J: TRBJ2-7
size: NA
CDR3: CASSLGQEPYEQYF
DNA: TGTGCCAGCAGCTTAGGGCAGGAACCATACGAGCAGTACTTC

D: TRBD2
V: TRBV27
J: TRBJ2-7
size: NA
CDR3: CASSRARLAGSSYEQYF
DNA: TGTGCCAGCAGTCGGGCCCGACTAGCGGGGAGCTCCTACGAGCAGTACTTC

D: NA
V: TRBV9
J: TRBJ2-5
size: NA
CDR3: CASSVGIAAQETQYF
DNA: TGTGCCAGCAGCGTAGGGATAGCGGCCCAAGAGACCCAGTACTTC

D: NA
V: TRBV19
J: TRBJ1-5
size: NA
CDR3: CASSSQGGNQPQHF
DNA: TGTGCCAGTAGTAGTCAGGGAGGCAATCAGCCCCAGCATTTT

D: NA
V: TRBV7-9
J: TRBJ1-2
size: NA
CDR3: CASSPTGTYGYTF
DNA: TGTGCCAGCAGCCCAACCGGGACGTATGGCTACACCTTC

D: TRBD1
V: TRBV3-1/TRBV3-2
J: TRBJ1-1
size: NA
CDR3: CASSPRQGVTEAFF
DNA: TGTGCCAGCAGCCCCAGGCAGGGGGTCACTGAAGCTTTCTTT

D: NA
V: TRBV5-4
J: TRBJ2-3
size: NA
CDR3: CASSLGREDTQYF
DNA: TGTGCCAGCAGCTTGGGTAGGGAAGATACGCAGTATTTT

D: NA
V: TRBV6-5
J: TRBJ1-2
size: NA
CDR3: CASSYWGTNYGYTF
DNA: TGTGCCAGCAGTTATTGGGGGACTAACTATGGCTACACCTTC

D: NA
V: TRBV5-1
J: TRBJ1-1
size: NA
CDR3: CASSLTGNTEAFF
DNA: TGCGCCAGCAGCTTGACGGGTAACACTGAAGCTTTCTTT

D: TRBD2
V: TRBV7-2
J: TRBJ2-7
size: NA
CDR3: CASSPPGLAGEGAYEQYF
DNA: TGTGCCAGCAGCCCGCCGGGACTAGCGGGAGAGGGGGCCTACGAGCAGTACTTC

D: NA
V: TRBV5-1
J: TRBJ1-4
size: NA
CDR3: CASSPSMATNEKLFF
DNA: TGCGCCAGCAGCCCCTCCATGGCAACTAATGAAAAACTGTTTTTT

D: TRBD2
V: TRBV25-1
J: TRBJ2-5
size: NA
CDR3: CASSEWTSGSGETQYF
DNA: TGTGCCAGCAGTGAATGGACTAGCGGGAGTGGAGAGACCCAGTACTTC